The entry below describes one T cell receptor beta chain. This sample stems from a study of T cells after yellow fever vaccination. In TCRdb, the 5' RACE reads were re-called with MiXCR into one record per CDR3 protein. The top ten hold 15% of the sample, which has 610,000 or so distinct CDR3 sequences, 9% to 15% seen once. Sequenced here: PBMCs, sampled on the day of the yellow fever booster vaccination. The sequence was obtained from a man aged 25-45 years who received the YFV17D yellow fever vaccine.

The CDR3, as DNA: TGCAGTGCTAGATCCTCCGGGACGAGCGGGGAGCAGTACTTC. This translates into CSARSSGTSGEQYF. The chain is built from TRBV20-1 and TRBJ2-7, with a possible D match to TRBD2 (6 bases). The V end was cut by 2 bases, the J end by 7 bases, with 18 bases between. The CDR3 is 14 amino acids. Germline CDR1 and CDR2: DFQATT and SNEGSKA (reference sequence).